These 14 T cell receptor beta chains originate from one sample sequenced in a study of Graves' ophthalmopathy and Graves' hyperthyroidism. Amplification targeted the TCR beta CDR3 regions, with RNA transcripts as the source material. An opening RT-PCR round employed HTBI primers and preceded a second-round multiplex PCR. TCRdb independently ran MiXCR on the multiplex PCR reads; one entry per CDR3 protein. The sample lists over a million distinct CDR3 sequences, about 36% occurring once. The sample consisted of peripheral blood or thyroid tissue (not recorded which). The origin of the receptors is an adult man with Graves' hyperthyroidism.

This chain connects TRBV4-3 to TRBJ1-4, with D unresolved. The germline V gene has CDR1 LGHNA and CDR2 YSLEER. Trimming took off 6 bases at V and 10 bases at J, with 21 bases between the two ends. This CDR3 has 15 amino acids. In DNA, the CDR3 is TGCGCCAGCAGGGCGAATGTGGACCAGTTCGGAAAACTGTTTTTT. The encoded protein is CASRANVDQFGKLFF.

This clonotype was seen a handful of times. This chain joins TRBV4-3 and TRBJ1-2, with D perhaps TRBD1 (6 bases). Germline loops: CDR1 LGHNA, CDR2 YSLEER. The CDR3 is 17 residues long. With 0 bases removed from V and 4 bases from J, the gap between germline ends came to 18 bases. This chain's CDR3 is CASSQEVLSAGAYGYTF. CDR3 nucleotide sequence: TGCGCCAGCAGCCAAGAAGTCCTCTCGGCGGGGGCCTATGGCTACACCTTC.

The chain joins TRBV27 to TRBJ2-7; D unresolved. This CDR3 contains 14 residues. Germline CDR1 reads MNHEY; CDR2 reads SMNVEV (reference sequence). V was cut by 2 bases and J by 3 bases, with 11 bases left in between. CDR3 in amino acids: CASSLPNKNYEQYF. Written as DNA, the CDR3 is TGTGCCAGCAGTTTACCGAACAAGAACTACGAGCAGTACTTC.

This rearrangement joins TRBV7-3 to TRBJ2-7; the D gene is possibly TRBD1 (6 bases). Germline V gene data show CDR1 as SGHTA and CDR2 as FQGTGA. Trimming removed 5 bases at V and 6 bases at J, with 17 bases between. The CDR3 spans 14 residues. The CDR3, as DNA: TGTGCCAGCAGCCCAAGCAACCAGGGGACCGAGCAGTACTTC. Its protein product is CASSPSNQGTEQYF. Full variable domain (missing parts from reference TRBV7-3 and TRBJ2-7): GAGVSQTPSNKVTEKGKYVELRCDPISGHTALYWYRQSLGQGPEFLIYFQGTGAADDSGLPNDRFFAVRPEGSVSTLKIQRTERGDSAVYLCASSPSNQGTEQYFGPGTRLTVT.

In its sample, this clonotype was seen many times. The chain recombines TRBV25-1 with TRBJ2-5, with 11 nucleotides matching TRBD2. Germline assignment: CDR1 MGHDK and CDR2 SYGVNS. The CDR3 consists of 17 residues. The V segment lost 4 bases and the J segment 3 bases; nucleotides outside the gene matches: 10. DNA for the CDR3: TGTGCCAGCAGTGGATCCGGGACTAGCGGAATAAAAGAGACCCAGTACTTC. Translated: CASSGSGTSGIKETQYF.

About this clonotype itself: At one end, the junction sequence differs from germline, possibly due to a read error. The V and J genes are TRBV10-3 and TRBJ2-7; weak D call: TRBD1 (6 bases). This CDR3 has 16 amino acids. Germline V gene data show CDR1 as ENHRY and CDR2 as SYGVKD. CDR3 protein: CASSELRFDRTYEQYF. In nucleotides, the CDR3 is TGTGCCAGCAGTGAATTGAGGTTTGACAGGACCTACGAGCAGTACTTC.

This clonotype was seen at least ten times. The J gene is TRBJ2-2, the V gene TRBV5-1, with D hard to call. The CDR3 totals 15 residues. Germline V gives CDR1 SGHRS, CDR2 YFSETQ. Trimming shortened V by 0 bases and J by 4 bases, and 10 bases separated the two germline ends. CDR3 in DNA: TGCGCCAGCAGCTTGGGAGTAGGGTTCACCGGGGAGCTGTTTTTT. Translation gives CASSLGVGFTGELFF.

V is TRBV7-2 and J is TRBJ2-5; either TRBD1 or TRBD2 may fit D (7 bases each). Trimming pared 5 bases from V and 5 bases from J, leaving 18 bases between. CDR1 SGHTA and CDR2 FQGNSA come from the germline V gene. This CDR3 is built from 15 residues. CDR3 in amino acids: CASSQGGTALETQYF. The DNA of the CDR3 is TGTGCCAGCAGCCAGGGAGGGACAGCCCTGGAGACCCAGTACTTC.

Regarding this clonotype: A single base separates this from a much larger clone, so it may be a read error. The CDR3 sequence is CASGYVGNEAFF. CDR3 nucleotides: TGTGCCAGCGGTTACGTAGGGAATGAAGCTTTCTTT. The chain uses TRBV2 and TRBJ1-1, with D hard to call. CDR3 length equals 12 residues. Germline V lookup: CDR1 SNHLY, CDR2 FYNNEI. Trimming removed 8 bases from V and 7 bases from J, with 14 bases in between.

CDR3 in DNA: TGCGCCAGCAGTGCCGGACTAGTGGGAGCCGTGGACGAGCAGTACTTC. It codes for CASSAGLVGAVDEQYF. The chain combines TRBV10-2 with TRBJ2-7; 7 positions match TRBD2. J lost 5 bases, V lost 4 bases, and 14 bases had no gene match. CDR3 size: 16 residues. CDR1 WSHSY and CDR2 SAAADI come from the germline V gene.

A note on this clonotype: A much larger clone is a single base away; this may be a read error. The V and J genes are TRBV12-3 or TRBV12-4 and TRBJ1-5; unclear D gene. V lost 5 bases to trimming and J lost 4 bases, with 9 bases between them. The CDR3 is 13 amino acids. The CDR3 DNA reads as TGTGCCAGCAGTATGCAGAGAAATCAGCCCCAGCATTTT. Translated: CASSMQRNQPQHF.

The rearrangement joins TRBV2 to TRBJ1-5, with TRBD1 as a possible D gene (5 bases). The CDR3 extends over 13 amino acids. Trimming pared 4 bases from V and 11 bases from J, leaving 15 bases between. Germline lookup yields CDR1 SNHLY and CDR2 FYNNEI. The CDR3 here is CASSGGVGETQHF. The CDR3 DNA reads TGTGCCAGCAGTGGAGGGGTGGGGGAGACCCAGCATTTT.

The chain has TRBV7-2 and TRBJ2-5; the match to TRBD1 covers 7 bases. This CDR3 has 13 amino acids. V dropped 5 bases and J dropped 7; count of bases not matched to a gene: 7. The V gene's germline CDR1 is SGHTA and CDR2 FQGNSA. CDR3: CASSLQAGGTQYF. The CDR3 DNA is TGTGCCAGCAGCCTACAGGCAGGGGGGACCCAGTACTTC.

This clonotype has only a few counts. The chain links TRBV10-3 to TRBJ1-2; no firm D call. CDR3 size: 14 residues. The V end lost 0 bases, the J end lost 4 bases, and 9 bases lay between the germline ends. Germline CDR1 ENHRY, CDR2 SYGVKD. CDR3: CAISESRTAYGYTF. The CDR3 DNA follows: TGTGCCATCAGTGAGTCCCGCACAGCCTATGGCTACACCTTC.